These 3 T cell receptor beta chains originate from one sample sequenced in a study of blood T cell repertoires in COVID-19. Only in-frame clones appear in the TCRdb table, and some are missing; sequencing was by immunoSEQ multiplex PCR. The data contain 50,000 to 65,000 clones, about nine tenths of them seen just once; the ten biggest clones take up under 4%. The sample taken for sequencing was peripheral blood. The receptors shown here come from a man aged 50-60 years with active COVID-19.

V is TRBV24-1 and J is TRBJ2-1, with TRBD1 identical over 10 bases. The CDR3 covers 15 residues. J lost 7 bases, V lost 4 bases, and 6 bases had no gene match. Germline loops: CDR1 KGHDR, CDR2 SFDVKD. The CDR3 protein is CATSDPGTGVNEQFF. Written as DNA, the CDR3 is TGTGCCACCAGTGACCCCGGGACAGGGGTAAATGAGCAGTTCTTC.

The chain is built from TRBV7-9 and TRBJ1-1, with unresolved D. With 1 base removed from V and 4 bases from J, the gap between germline ends came to 10 bases. This CDR3 is 14 amino acids long. Germline CDR1 SEHNR, CDR2 FQNEAQ (reference sequence). In DNA, the CDR3 is TGTGCCAGCAGCTTAGGAGGGCCTAGCACTGAAGCTTTCTTT. Its protein is CASSLGGPSTEAFF.

J is TRBJ1-2 and V is TRBV5-1; 9 nucleotides align to TRBD1. Losses at the gene ends were 7 bases for V and 3 bases for J; bases not matched to a gene: 4. CDR3 size: 13 residues. Germline CDR1 and CDR2: SGHRS and YFSETQ. CDR3 bases: TGCGCCAGCCGGGACAGGGCACACTATGGCTACACCTTC. Protein product: CASRDRAHYGYTF.